This passage covers 14 T cell receptor beta chains from one sample sequenced in a study of vaccination and CD4 T cells after COVID-19. Via MiXCR, TCRdb re-called the PCR reads, giving one row per CDR3 protein. The sample has 20,000 or so distinct CDR3 sequences; 60% are singletons. Specimen: CD4+ T cells from blood, collected after SARS-CoV-2 vaccination. These receptors all stem from a human donor who had recovered from COVID-19.

The chain joins TRBV6-4 to TRBJ2-1, with D perhaps TRBD1 (6 bases). Trimming left V 4 bases short and J 8 bases short, with 12 bases between. Germline V CDR1 and CDR2: MRHNA, SNTAGT. This CDR3 has 13 residues. The CDR3 protein is CASSVTGNDEQFF. Here the CDR3 DNA reads TGTGCCAGCAGTGTCACAGGGAATGATGAGCAGTTCTTC.

The chain couples TRBV6-1 to TRBJ2-1, with TRBD2 matching over 10 bases. Germline assignment: CDR1 MNHNS and CDR2 SASEGT. V shed 6 bases, J shed 9 bases, and the junction held 14 bases outside the gene matches. CDR3 length: 16 residues. The CDR3 reads CASRSETSGKGGEQFF. DNA for the CDR3: TGTGCCAGCAGATCTGAAACTAGCGGGAAAGGTGGTGAGCAGTTCTTC.

The chain combines TRBV6-5 with TRBJ2-7, with D unclear. This CDR3 region has 17 residues. The V end was cut by 0 bases, the J end by 1 base, with 16 bases between. CDR1 MNHEY and CDR2 SVGAGI come from the germline V gene. The CDR3 region has the DNA TGTGCCAGCAGTTACTCGAACCCAGCTATTCATTCCTACGAGCAGTACTTC. Its protein is CASSYSNPAIHSYEQYF.

This clonotype was detected a few times. The CDR3 here is CSASEAGTGDTQYF. In nucleotides, the CDR3 is TGCAGTGCTAGCGAGGCGGGTACAGGAGATACGCAGTATTTT. The V call is TRBV20-1, the J call TRBJ2-3; perhaps D is TRBD1 or TRBD2 (5 bases each). The CDR3 covers 14 residues. Deletions cut 3 bases from V and 5 bases from J, with 15 bases between. Per germline, CDR1 DFQATT and CDR2 SNEGSKA (reference sequence).

The rearrangement joins TRBV19 to TRBJ2-3; possible D gene TRBD1, 5 bases. Per the germline V gene, CDR1 is LNHDA and CDR2 is SQIVND (reference sequence). Trimming removed 5 bases at V and 4 bases at J, with 10 bases between. This CDR3 has 13 amino acids. Here the CDR3 DNA reads TGTGCCAGTAGTCCAGGGTGGCCAGATACGCAGTATTTT. Translated: CASSPGWPDTQYF.

The chain recombines TRBV9 with TRBJ2-7, with TRBD2 matching over 10 bases. This CDR3 has 15 amino acids. Trimming removed 3 bases from V and 2 bases from J; junction bases left unmatched: 5. CDR1 and CDR2 (germline): SGDLS, YYNGEE. CDR3 amino acids: CASSAGGLATYEQYF. DNA of the CDR3: TGTGCCAGCAGCGCGGGGGGACTAGCGACCTACGAGCAGTACTTC.

The V gene is TRBV28, the J gene TRBJ1-6; possibly TRBD1 for D (5 bases). CDR3 length equals 14 residues. Trimming left V 1 base short and J 14 bases short, with 15 bases between. The germline V gene has CDR1 MDHEN and CDR2 SYDVKM. The CDR3 DNA sequence: TGTGCCAGCAGTTTATCCCCCCAGGGCATATCCCTCCACTTT. The encoded protein is CASSLSPQGISLHF.

The chain joins TRBV6-1 to TRBJ2-1, with 9 bases aligning to TRBD2. Germline values: CDR1 MNHNS, CDR2 SASEGT. The CDR3 spans 15 residues. J gave up 4 bases and V 7 bases, and 8 bases lay outside the gene matches. CDR3 bases: TGTGCCAGCAATACCGGGACTAGCTCTTACAATGAGCAGTTCTTC. Amino acids: CASNTGTSSYNEQFF.

This clonotype was seen more than once but under ten times. The rearrangement uses TRBV19 and TRBJ2-3; D not resolved. V was cut by 7 bases and J by 1 base, with 12 bases left in between. Per the germline V gene, CDR1 is LNHDA and CDR2 is SQIVND (reference sequence). The CDR3 runs to 14 residues. The CDR3 protein is CASTAGSGTDTQYF. The CDR3 DNA is TGTGCCAGTACCGCTGGAAGCGGCACAGATACGCAGTATTTT.

This chain connects TRBV6-2 or TRBV6-3 to TRBJ2-1, with unresolved D. Germline loops: CDR1 MNHEY, CDR2 SVGEGT. This CDR3 is 14 amino acids long. V lost 2 bases to trimming and J lost 0 bases, with 5 bases between them. The CDR3 sequence is CASSYAVSYNEQFF. In DNA, the CDR3 is TGTGCCAGCAGTTACGCGGTCTCCTACAATGAGCAGTTCTTC.

The gene calls are TRBV5-1 and TRBJ2-2; 9 bases align to TRBD1. The CDR3 totals 16 residues. Germline-derived CDR1 and CDR2 are SGHRS and YFSETQ. V lost 1 base to trimming and J lost 5 bases; unmatched junction nucleotides: 6. As DNA, the CDR3 is TGCGCCAGCAGCTTGTCCGGGACAGGGAGTACCGGGGAGCTGTTTTTT. Protein: CASSLSGTGSTGELFF.

The chain combines TRBV6-1 with TRBJ2-1, with 10 bases fitting TRBD1. Germline loops: CDR1 MNHNS, CDR2 SASEGT. Trimming at V came to 7 bases and at J to 9 bases, leaving 21 bases not matched to a gene. There are 18 residues in the CDR3. CDR3 DNA: TGTGCCAGCACCTCGGGACAGGGGTTTTGGCGGGAGAGGAGTGAGCAGTTCTTC. Its protein product is CASTSGQGFWRERSEQFF.

The V gene is TRBV4-1, the J gene TRBJ1-2; no definite D call. The CDR3 totals 11 residues. Germline V CDR1 and CDR2: MGHRA, YSYEKL. The ends were cut back, 5 bases at V and 8 bases at J, with 9 bases in the middle. The CDR3 sequence is CASSDWEGYTF. CDR3 nucleotide sequence: TGCGCCAGCAGCGATTGGGAAGGCTACACCTTC.

This clonotype was counted a few times. The chain links TRBV4-3 to TRBJ2-3; a possible D gene is TRBD2 (5 bases). CDR1 LGHNA and CDR2 YSLEER come from the germline V gene. The CDR3 extends over 16 amino acids. V lost 0 bases, J lost 8 bases, and 18 bases lay in between. This CDR3 is CASSQDQGLGRGTQYF. For the CDR3, the DNA is TGCGCCAGCAGCCAAGATCAAGGGCTCGGCCGGGGTACGCAGTATTTT.